These T cell receptor beta chains were read from a single sample in a study of vaccination effects on CD4 cells after COVID-19. These receptors lack a known antigen. Clones were read by immunoSEQ multiplex PCR, and TCRdb kept only the in-frame ones, dropping some. This sample yields 50,000 or so clones, of which approximately 70% are seen a single time; roughly 6% belongs to the top ten. Sequences were derived from CD4+ T cells from PBMCs cultured without peptide, sampled before COVID-19 vaccination. The receptors here all came from a human donor who received a COVID-19 vaccine. Each CDR3 is given with its conserved first and last residue. The D gene is left open where the match is weak. Clone sizes are given selectively: once, few, many, or a class where the clone is expanded.

>TRBV6-2/TRBV6-3|TRBJ2-7|.|.
CASSARTELSYEQYF
TGTGCCAGCAGTGCCCGGACTGAACTTTCCTACGAGCAGTACTTC
>TRBV11-2|TRBJ2-7|.|TRBD2
CASSALAGTYEQYF
TGTGCCAGCAGCGCCCTAGCGGGAACCTACGAGCAGTACTTC
>TRBV2|TRBJ2-5|few|TRBD1
CASSQGRDSLNTQYF
TGTGCCAGCAGTCAAGGCCGGGACAGCCTAAATACCCAGTACTTC
>TRBV3-1/TRBV3-2|TRBJ1-5|many|.
CASSYDGGNQPQHF
TGTGCCAGCAGCTACGACGGTGGCAATCAGCCCCAGCATTTT
>TRBV5-1|TRBJ2-1|.|.
CASSFGQGNEQFF
.
>TRBV3-1/TRBV3-2|TRBJ1-1|.|.
CASSYSRGDRAFF
TGTGCCAGCAGTTACTCTCGGGGGGATCGAGCTTTCTTT
>TRBV18|TRBJ2-3|.|TRBD1
CASSPRTGTDTQYF
TGTGCCAGCTCACCACGGACAGGGACAGATACGCAGTATTTT
>TRBV30|TRBJ1-5|few|.
CAWSVRRAPLNQPQHF
.
>TRBV10-3|TRBJ1-1|.|.
CAISESRDGVKAFF
TGTGCCATCAGTGAGTCGAGGGACGGAGTAAAAGCTTTCTTT
>TRBV5-6|TRBJ1-5|.|.
CASSLADSYQPQHF
TGTGCCAGCAGCTTGGCGGACAGCTATCAGCCCCAGCATTTT
>TRBV29-1|TRBJ2-7|.|TRBD1
CSGGQGIYEQYF
TGCAGCGGGGGACAGGGAATCTACGAGCAGTACTTC
>TRBV6-5|TRBJ1-6|.|.
CASVSRWTGSPLHF
TGTGCCAGCGTCTCCAGGTGGACGGGTTCACCCCTCCACTTT
>TRBV30|TRBJ2-1|few|TRBD2
CAWAPGLAGLQAFF
TGTGCCTGGGCCCCGGGACTAGCGGGACTCCAGGCGTTCTTC
>TRBV7-2|TRBJ1-2|.|.
CASSPPGGRGNYGYTF
TGTGCCAGCTCCCCCCCGGGGGGCAGGGGTAACTATGGCTACACCTTC
>TRBV28|TRBJ1-1|.|TRBD1
CASSLQQGPEAFF
TGTGCCAGCAGTTTGCAACAGGGGCCGGAGGCTTTCTTT
>TRBV7-9|TRBJ1-2|.|.
CASSLKTADGYTF
TGTGCCAGCAGCTTAAAAACTGCCGATGGCTACACCTTC
>TRBV9|TRBJ2-3|.|.
CASSVGGVTDTQYF
TGTGCCAGCAGCGTAGGAGGGGTCACAGATACGCAGTATTTT
>TRBV2|TRBJ1-3|.|.
CASSQDGNTIYF
TGTGCCAGCAGTCAGGACGGGAACACCATATATTTT
>TRBV19|TRBJ2-5|few|TRBD2
CASSPLQSGTSKETQYF
TGTGCCAGTAGTCCGCTCCAATCCGGGACTAGCAAAGAGACCCAGTACTTC
>TRBV12-5|TRBJ1-2|.|TRBD1
CASGLILHGTGDGYTF
TGTGCTAGTGGTTTGATATTACACGGGACAGGGGACGGCTACACCTTC
>TRBV4-2|TRBJ2-5|.|TRBD1
CASSPPGQGRETQYF
TGTGCCAGCAGCCCTCCCGGACAGGGTCGAGAGACCCAGTACTTC
>TRBV4-1|TRBJ1-3|.|.
CASSGQYSGNTIYF
TGCGCCAGCAGCGGACAGTACTCTGGAAACACCATATATTTT